Listed here is a single T cell receptor beta chain. Its target is not known. Donors were ostensibly healthy at sampling, although undocumented immune exposures were probable. Use of 60 Vbeta and 13 Jbeta primers characterized the PCR. Generated by immunoSEQ multiplex PCR, the TCRdb table keeps only in-frame clones and is missing some. This table holds 150,000 to 200,000 clones, roughly 88% found once. From germline, CDR1 is ENHRY and CDR2 SYGVKD. Trimming took 4 bases from V and 1 from J; bases not matched to a gene: 8. This CDR3 comprises 18 residues. These data come from a study of cytomegalovirus exposure and HLA in healthy donors. Study-level results: A classifier reportedly called cytomegalovirus status with high sensitivity and specificity.

This TCR derives from a young woman in good health and CMV-seronegative. The sequencing input was PBMCs. This chain links TRBV10-3 with TRBJ2-1; 12 bases align to TRBD2. The CDR3 region is CAISGVPGLAGSYNEQFF. The CDR3 coding sequence is TGTGCCATCAGTGGAGTCCCCGGACTAGCGGGATCCTACAATGAGCAGTTCTTC.